This TCR beta chain is from a study of cytomegalovirus exposure and HLA in healthy donors. Study-level findings and limits: A list of roughly 160 TCR beta chains associated with cytomegalovirus was given. As confirmed in vitro, a few CMV-associated chains were specific for CMV antigens.

This clone was seen a handful of times. The antigen remains undetermined. The CDR3 is 11 amino acids. The germline V and J ends were trimmed by 8 bases and 9 bases, with 16 bases remaining between them. Germline V CDR1 and CDR2: GTSNPN, SVGIG (reference sequence). Profiled with immunoSEQ multiplex PCR; TCRdb holds only in-frame clones, not every one. Among about 130,000 clones, about 80% were seen once, and the ten largest hold 30%. The sequenced sample consisted of PBMCs. The source of this sequence is a man aged 25 to 45 in good health and CMV-seropositive. The rearrangement joins TRBV30 to TRBJ1-1, with D possibly being TRBD1 (6 bases). The CDR3 DNA reads TGTGCCGGAAGAAGGACAGCGAAAGCTTTCTTT. This translates into CAGRRTAKAFF.